This T cell receptor beta chain was recorded in a study of cytomegalovirus exposure and HLA in healthy donors. Study-level information: The roughly 120 validation repertoires used the same platform as the roughly 670 first-cohort repertoires (as reported by a later analysis). Study-level results: Confirmation in vitro established that a few CMV-associated chains were specific for CMV antigens.

Sequenced by immunoSEQ multiplex PCR; TCRdb stores in-frame clones only, minus some. The data show about 200,000 clones, 81% seen once. CDR3 size: 15 residues. CDR1 and CDR2 from the germline V gene are KGHSH and LQKENI. V dropped 3 bases and J dropped 4 bases, with 15 bases sitting between them. Regarding this clone: Its cognate antigen is unknown.

The sequenced sample consisted of PBMCs. This clonotype was obtained from a woman between 25 and 40 years old in good health and CMV-seronegative. The rearrangement joins TRBV18 to TRBJ1-2; D may be TRBD1 (5 bases). The CDR3 DNA sequence: TGTGCCAGCTCACCCCTGAAAGGGGCGAGCTATGGCTACACCTTC. Translated, it gives CASSPLKGASYGYTF.